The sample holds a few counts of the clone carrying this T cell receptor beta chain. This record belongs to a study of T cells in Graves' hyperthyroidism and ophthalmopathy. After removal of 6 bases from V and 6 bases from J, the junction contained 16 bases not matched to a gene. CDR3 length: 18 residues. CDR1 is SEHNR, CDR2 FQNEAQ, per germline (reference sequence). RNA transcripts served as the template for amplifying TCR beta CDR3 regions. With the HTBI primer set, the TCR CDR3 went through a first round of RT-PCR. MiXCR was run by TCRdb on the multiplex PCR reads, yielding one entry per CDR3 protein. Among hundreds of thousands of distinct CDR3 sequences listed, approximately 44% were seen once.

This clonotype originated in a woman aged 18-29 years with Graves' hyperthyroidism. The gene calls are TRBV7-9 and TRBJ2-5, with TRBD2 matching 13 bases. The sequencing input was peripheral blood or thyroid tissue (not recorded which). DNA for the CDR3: TGTGCCAGCAGTCGAGGGGCCGGGACTAGCGGGATTTTGCAGACCCAGTACTTC. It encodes CASSRGAGTSGILQTQYF.